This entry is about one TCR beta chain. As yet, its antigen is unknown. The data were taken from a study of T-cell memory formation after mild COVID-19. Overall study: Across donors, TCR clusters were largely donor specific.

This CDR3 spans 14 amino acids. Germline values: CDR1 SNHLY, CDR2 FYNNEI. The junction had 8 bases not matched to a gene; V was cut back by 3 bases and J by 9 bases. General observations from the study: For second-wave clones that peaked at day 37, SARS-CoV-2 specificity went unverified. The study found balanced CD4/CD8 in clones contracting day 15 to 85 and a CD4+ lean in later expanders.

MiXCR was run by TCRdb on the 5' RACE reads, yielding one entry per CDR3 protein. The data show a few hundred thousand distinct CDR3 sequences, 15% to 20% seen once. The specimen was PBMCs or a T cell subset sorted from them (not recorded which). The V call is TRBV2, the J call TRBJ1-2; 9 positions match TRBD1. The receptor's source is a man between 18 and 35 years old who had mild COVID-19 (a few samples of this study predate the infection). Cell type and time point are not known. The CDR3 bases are TGTGCCAGCAGTGACCCAGCGGGACAGGGAAGCTACACCTTC. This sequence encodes CASSDPAGQGSYTF.